This T cell receptor (beta chain) was identified in a study of blood T cell repertoires in COVID-19. Study at large: T cells, B-cell-depleted T cells, or PBMCs supplied cDNA or gDNA.

Researchers sorted participants into cohorts using their self-reported clinical history. Original methodology: Using reference gene primer amplification, nucleated cell counts were estimated. The repertoire was sequenced with immunoSEQ multiplex PCR; TCRdb's copy has only in-frame clones and lacks some. V and J calls and clone size are given by that table; D and trimming were obtained from the DNA. Among about 400,000 clones listed, 88% were seen once. This clone turned up a few times. Sequenced sample: PBMCs or T cells enriched from blood (not recorded which). This sequence was found in a woman aged 30 to 39 with acute COVID-19.

CDR3 sequence (DNA): TGTGCCAGCAGTTCCTCCGTGGAGCCGTATTACTTGAACACTGAAGCTTTCTTT. Amino acid sequence: CASSSSVEPYYLNTEAFF. The chain joins TRBV6-2 or TRBV6-3 to TRBJ1-1; D gene uncertain. Germline V gene lookup returns CDR1 MNHEY and CDR2 SVGEGT. The CDR3 has 18 residues. Deletions cut 4 bases from V and 0 bases from J, with 21 bases between.